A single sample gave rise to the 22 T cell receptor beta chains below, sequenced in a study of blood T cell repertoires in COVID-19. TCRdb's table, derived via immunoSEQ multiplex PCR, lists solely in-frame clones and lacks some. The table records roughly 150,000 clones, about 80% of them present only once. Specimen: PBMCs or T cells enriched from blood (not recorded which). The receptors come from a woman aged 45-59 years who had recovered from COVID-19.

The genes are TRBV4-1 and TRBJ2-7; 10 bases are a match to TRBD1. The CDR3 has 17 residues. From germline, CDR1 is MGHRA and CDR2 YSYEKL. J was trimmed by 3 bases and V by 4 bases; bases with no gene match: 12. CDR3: CASSRQWGQGNIYEQYF. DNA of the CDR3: TGCGCCAGCAGCCGGCAATGGGGACAGGGGAATATCTACGAGCAGTACTTC.

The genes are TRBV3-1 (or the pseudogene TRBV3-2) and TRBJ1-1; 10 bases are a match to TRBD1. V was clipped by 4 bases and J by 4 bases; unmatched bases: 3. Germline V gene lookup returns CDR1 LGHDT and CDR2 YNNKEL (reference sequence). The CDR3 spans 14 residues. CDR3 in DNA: TGTGCCAGCAGCCGCGGACAGGGGGGCACTGAAGCTTTCTTT. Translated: CASSRGQGGTEAFF.

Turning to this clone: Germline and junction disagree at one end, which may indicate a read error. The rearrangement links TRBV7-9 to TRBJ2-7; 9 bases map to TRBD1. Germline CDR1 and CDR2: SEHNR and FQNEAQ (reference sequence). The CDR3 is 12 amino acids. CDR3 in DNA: TGTGCCAGCAGCTTAGCCAGGGACAGGGAAGATTTC. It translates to CASSLARDREDF.

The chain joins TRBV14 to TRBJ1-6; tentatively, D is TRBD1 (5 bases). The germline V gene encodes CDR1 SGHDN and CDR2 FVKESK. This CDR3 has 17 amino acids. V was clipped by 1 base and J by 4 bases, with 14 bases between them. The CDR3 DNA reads TGTGCCAGCAGCCAAGCGGTGACAGCTCTGTATAATTCACCCCTCCACTTT. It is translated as CASSQAVTALYNSPLHF.

CDR3 in amino acids: CASRGIDKGGNTIYF. As DNA, the CDR3 is TGTGCCAGCAGGGGTATCGACAAAGGTGGAAACACCATATATTTT. The chain employs TRBV6-5 and TRBJ1-3; the D is unclear. V lost 6 bases to trimming and J lost 3 bases, with 15 bases between them. The germline V gene has CDR1 MNHEY and CDR2 SVGAGI. There are 15 residues in the CDR3.

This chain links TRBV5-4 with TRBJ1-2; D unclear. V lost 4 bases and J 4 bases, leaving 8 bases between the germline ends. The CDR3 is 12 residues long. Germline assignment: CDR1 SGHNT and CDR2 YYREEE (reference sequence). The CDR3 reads CASSPNSYGYTF. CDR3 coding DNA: TGTGCCAGCAGCCCGAACAGCTATGGCTACACCTTC.

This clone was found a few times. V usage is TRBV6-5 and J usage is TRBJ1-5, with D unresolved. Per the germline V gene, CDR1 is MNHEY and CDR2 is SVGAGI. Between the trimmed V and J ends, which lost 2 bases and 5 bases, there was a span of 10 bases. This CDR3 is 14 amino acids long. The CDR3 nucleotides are TGTGCCAGCAGTTACGGTCAGGAACATCAGCCCCAGCATTTT. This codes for CASSYGQEHQPQHF.

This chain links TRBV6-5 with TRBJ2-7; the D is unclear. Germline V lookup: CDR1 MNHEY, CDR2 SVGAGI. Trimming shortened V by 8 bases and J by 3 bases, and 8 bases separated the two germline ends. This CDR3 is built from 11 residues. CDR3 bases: TGTGCCAGCGGTTTATACTACGAGCAGTACTTC. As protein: CASGLYYEQYF.

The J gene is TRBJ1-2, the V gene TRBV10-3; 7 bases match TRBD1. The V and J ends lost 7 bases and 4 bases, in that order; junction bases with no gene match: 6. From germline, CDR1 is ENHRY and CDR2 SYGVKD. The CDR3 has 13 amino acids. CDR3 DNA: TGTGCCATCATGATGGGACAGAGCTATGGCTACACCTTC. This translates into CAIMMGQSYGYTF.

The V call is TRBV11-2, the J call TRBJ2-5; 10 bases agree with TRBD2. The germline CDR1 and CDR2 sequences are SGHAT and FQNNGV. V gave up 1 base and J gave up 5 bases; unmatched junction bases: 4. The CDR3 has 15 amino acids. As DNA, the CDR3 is TGTGCCAGCAGCTTAGGAGCGGGGGGGCCGGAGACCCAGTACTTC. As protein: CASSLGAGGPETQYF.

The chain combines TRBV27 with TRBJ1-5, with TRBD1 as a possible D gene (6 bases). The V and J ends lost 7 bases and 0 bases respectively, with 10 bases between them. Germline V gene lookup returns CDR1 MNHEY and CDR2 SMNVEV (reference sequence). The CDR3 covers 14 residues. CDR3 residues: CASKLTGSNQPQHF. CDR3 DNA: TGTGCCAGCAAACTGACAGGTAGCAATCAGCCCCAGCATTTT.

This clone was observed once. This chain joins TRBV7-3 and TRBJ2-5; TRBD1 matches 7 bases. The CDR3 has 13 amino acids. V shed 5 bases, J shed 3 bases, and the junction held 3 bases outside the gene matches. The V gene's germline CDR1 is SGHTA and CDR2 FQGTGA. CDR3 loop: CASSPGTEETQYF. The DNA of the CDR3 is TGTGCCAGCAGCCCCGGGACAGAAGAGACCCAGTACTTC.

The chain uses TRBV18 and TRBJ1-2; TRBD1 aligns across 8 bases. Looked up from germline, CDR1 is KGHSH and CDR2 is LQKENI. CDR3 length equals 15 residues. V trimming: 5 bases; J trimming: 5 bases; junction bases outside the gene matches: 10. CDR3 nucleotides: TGTGCCAGCTCAGCCGGGACAGGAACCCTATATGGCTACACCTTC. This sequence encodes CASSAGTGTLYGYTF.

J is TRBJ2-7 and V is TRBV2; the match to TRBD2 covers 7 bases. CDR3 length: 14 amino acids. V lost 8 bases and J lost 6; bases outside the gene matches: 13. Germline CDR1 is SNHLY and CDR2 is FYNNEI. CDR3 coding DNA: TGTGCCAGCTCCAAATTGGGCGGGGGAAGCGAGCAGTACGTC. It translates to CASSKLGGGSEQYV.

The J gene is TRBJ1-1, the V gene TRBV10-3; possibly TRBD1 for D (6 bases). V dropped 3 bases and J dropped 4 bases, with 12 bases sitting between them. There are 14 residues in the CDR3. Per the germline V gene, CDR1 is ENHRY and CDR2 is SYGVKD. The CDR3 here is CAISDPDSGTEAFF. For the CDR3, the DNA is TGTGCCATCAGTGACCCGGACAGCGGCACTGAAGCTTTCTTT.

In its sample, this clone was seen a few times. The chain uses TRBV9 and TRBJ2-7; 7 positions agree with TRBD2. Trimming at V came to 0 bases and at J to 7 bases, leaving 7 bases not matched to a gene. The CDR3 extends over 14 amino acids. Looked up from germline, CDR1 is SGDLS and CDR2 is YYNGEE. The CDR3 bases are TGTGCCAGCAGCGTAGCTGGGGGGGTAGGTGAGCAGTACTTC. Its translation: CASSVAGGVGEQYF.

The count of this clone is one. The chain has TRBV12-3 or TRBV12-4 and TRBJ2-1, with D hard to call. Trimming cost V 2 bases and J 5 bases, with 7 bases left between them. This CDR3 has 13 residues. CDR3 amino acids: CASSLNIDNEQFF. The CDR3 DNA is TGTGCCAGCAGTTTAAACATCGACAATGAGCAGTTCTTC.

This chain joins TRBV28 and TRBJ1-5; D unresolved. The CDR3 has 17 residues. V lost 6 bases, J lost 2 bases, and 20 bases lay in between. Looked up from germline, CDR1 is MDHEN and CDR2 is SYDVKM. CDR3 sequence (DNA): TGTGCCAGCAGCCCGCGGGGAGGGAAATATGGCAATCAGCCCCAGCATTTT. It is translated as CASSPRGGKYGNQPQHF.

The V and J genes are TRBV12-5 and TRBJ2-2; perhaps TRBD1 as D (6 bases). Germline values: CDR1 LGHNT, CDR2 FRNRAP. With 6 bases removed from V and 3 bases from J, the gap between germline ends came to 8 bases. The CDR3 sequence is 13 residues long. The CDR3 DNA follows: TGTGCTAGTGGCACAGGGTACACCGGGGAGCTGTTTTTT. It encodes CASGTGYTGELFF.

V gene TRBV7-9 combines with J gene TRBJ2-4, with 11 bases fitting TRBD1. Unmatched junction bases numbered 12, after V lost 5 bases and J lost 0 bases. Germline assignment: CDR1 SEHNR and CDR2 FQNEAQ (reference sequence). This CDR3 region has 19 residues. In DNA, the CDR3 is TGTGCCAGCAGCATGGACAGGGGGCGGGTACTTCTAGCCAAAAACATTCAGTACTTC. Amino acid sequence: CASSMDRGRVLLAKNIQYF. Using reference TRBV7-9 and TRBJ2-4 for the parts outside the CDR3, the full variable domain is DTGVSQNPRHKITKRGQNVTFRCDPISEHNRLYWYRQTLGQGPEFLTYFQNEAQLEKSRLLSDRFSAERPKGSFSTLEIQRTEQGDSAMYLCASSMDRGRVLLAKNIQYFGAGTRLSVL.

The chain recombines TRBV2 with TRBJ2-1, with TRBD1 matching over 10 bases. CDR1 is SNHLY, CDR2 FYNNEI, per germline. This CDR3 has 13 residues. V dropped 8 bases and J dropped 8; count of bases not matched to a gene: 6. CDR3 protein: CASQGQGMYEQFF. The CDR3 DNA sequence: TGTGCCAGCCAGGGACAGGGGATGTATGAGCAGTTCTTC.

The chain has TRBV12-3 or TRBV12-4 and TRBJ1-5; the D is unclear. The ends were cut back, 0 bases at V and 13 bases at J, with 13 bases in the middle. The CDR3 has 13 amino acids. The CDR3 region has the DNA TGTGCCAGCAGTTTAGCGCAGGCCGAGGGACAGCATTTT. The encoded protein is CASSLAQAEGQHF.